This T cell receptor beta chain was sequenced for a study of blood T cells in healthy people across ages. Study-wide results and limits: A greater number of naive CD4+ cells and higher diversity distinguished long-lived donors from aged donors. Across the age range, TCR beta diversity per million T cells fell in a roughly linear way.

On this clonotype: What it binds is not known.

Germline CDR1 is GTSNPN and CDR2 is SVGIG (reference sequence). V lost 8 bases to trimming and J lost 3 bases, with 22 bases between them. This CDR3 contains 15 residues. Through a sample-barcoded 5' primer and a J-beta primer mix, a second PCR was run for roughly 7 to 12 cycles. Tagging of each cDNA molecule was performed by a template-switch adaptor with 12 random nucleotides. TCRdb re-derived calls from the 5' RACE reads in MiXCR, one entry per CDR3 protein. Of roughly 1.6 million distinct CDR3 sequences in the sample, roughly 30% were seen once. Russia was home to the donors, healthy Caucasian individuals aged roughly 6 to 90.

The sequenced material came from blood. The rearrangement uses TRBV30 and TRBJ1-1; D possibly corresponds to TRBD1 (6 bases). The source of this sequence is a woman aged 30 to 39 in good health. The chain's CDR3 is CAGAEKGGPHTEAFF. CDR3 coding DNA: TGTGCCGGAGCGGAGAAGGGGGGCCCTCACACTGAAGCTTTCTTT.